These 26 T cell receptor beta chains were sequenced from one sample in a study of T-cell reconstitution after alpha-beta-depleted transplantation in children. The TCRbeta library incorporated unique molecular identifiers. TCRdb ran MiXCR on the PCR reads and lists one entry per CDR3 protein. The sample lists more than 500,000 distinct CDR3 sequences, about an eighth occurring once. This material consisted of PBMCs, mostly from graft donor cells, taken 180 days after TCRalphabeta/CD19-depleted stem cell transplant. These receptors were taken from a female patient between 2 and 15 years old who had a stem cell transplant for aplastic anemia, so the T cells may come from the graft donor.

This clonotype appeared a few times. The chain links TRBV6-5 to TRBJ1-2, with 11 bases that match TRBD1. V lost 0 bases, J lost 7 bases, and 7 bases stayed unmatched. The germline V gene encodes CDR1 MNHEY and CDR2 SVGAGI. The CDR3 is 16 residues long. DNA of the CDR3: TGTGCCAGCAGTTACTCTGGGACAGGGGGGACGGGTGGCTACACCTTC. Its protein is CASSYSGTGGTGGYTF.

DNA for the CDR3: TGTGCCAGCAGCTCGCAGGGATTTGGGGAGACCCAGTACTTC. Protein product: CASSSQGFGETQYF. This chain connects TRBV7-9 to TRBJ2-5; the D gene is possibly TRBD1 (5 bases). CDR3 length equals 14 residues. Per germline, CDR1 SEHNR and CDR2 FQNEAQ (reference sequence). V lost 4 bases to trimming and J lost 5 bases, with 14 bases between them.

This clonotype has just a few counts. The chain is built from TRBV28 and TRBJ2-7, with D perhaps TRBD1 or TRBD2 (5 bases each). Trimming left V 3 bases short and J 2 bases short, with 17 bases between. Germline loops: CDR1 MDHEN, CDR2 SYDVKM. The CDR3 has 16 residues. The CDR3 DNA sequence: TGTGCCAGCAGTTTTTGGTCCTACAGGACTCCCTACGAGCAGTACTTC. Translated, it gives CASSFWSYRTPYEQYF.

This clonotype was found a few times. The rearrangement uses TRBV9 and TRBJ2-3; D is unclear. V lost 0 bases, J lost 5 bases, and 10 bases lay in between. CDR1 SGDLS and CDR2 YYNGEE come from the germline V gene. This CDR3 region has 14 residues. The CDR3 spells CASSVGGAVDTQYF. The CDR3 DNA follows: TGTGCCAGCAGCGTAGGAGGTGCAGTAGATACGCAGTATTTT.

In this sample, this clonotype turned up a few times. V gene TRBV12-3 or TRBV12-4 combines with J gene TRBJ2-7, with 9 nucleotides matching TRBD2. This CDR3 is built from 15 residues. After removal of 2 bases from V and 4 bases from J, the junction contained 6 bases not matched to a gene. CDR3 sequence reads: CASSLFSSGAYEQYF. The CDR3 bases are TGTGCCAGCAGTTTATTCTCTAGCGGGGCGTACGAGCAGTACTTC.

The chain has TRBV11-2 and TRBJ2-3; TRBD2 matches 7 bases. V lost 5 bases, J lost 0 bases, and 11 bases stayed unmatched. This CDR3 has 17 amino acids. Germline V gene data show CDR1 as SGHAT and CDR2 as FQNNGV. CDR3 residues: CASSPTWGSGSTDTQYF. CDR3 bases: TGTGCCAGCAGCCCAACCTGGGGTAGCGGGAGCACAGATACGCAGTATTTT.

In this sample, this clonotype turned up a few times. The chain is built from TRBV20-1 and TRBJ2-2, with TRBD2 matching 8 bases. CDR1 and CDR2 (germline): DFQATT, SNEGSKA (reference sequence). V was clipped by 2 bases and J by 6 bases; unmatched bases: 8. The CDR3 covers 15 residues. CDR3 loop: CSARPRTSQAGELFF. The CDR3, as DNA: TGCAGTGCTAGACCCCGGACTAGCCAGGCCGGGGAGCTGTTTTTT.

This CDR3 reads CASSPRTSSHNEQFF. For the CDR3, the DNA is TGTGCCAGCAGCCCGAGGACTAGTTCCCACAATGAGCAGTTCTTC. This chain connects TRBV2 to TRBJ2-1; 7 bases agree with TRBD2. With 6 bases clipped from V and 5 bases from J, the junction kept 10 bases outside the gene matches. Germline V CDR1 and CDR2: SNHLY, FYNNEI. This CDR3 has 15 residues.

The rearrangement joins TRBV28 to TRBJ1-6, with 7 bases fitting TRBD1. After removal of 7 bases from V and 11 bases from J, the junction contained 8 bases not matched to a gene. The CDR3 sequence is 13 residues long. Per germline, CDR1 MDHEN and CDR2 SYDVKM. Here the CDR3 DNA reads TGTGCCAGCACCCTCCCAGGGGGGACACCCCTCCACTTT. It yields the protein CASTLPGGTPLHF.

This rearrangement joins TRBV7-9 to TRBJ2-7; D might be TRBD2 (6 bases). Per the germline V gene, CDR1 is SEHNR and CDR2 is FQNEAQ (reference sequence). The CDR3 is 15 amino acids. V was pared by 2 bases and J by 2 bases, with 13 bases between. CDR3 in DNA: TGTGCCAGCAGCTTAACGCCGGGACTTCCCTACGAGCAGTACTTC. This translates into CASSLTPGLPYEQYF.

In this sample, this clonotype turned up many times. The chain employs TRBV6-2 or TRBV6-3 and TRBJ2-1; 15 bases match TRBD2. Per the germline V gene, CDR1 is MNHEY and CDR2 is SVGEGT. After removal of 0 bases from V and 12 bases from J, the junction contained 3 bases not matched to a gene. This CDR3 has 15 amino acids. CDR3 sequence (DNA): TGTGCCAGCAGTTACTCCGGGACTAGCGGGAGGAGGCAGTTCTTC. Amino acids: CASSYSGTSGRRQFF.

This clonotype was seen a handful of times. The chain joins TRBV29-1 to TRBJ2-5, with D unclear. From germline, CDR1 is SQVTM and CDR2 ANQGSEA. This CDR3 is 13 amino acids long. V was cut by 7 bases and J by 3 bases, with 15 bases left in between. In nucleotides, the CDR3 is TGCAGCGCCGCGAACGGCCTGAAAGAGACCCAGTACTTC. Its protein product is CSAANGLKETQYF. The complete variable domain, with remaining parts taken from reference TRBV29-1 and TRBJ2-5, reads SAVISQKPSRDICQRGTSLTIQCQVDSQVTMMFWYRQQPGQSLTLIATANQGSEATYESGFVIDKFPISRPNLTFSTLTVSNMSPEDSSIYLCSAANGLKETQYFGPGTRLLVL.

The CDR3 sequence is CASTGQSYEQYF. The CDR3 coding sequence is TGTGCCAGCACGGGACAGAGCTACGAGCAGTACTTC. The chain combines TRBV2 with TRBJ2-7; 7 bases are shared with TRBD1. The CDR3 covers 12 residues. Trimming at V came to 7 bases and at J to 3 bases, leaving 3 bases not matched to a gene. The V gene's germline CDR1 is SNHLY and CDR2 FYNNEI.

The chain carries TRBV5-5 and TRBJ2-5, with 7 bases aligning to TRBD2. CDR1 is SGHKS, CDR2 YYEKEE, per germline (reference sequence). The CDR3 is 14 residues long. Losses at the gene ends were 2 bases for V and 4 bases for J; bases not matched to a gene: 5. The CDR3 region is CASSFGVAGETQYF. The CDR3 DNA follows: TGTGCCAGCAGCTTCGGGGTAGCGGGAGAGACCCAGTACTTC.

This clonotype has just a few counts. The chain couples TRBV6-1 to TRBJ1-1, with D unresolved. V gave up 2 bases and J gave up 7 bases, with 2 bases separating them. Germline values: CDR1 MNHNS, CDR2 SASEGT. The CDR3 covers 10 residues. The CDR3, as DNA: TGTGCCAGCAGTGAATTTGAAGCTTTCTTT. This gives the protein CASSEFEAFF.

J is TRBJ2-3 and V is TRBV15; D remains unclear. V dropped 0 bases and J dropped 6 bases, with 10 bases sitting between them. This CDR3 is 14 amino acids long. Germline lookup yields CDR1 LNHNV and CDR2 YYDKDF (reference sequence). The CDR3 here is CATSRERPADTQYF. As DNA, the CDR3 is TGTGCCACCAGCAGAGAGCGGCCGGCGGATACGCAGTATTTT. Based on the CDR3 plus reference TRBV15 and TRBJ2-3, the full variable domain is DAMVIQNPRYQVTQFGKPVTLSCSQTLNHNVMYWYQQKSSQAPKLLFHYYDKDFNNEADTPDNFQSRRPNTSFCFLDIRSPGLGDTAMYLCATSRERPADTQYFGPGTRLTVL.

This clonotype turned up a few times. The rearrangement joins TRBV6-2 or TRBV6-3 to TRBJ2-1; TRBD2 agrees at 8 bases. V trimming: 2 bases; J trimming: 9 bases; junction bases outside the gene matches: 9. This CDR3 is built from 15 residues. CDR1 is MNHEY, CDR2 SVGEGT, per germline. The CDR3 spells CASSYAGGPPGEQFF. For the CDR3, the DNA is TGTGCCAGCAGTTACGCGGGAGGCCCACCGGGTGAGCAGTTCTTC.

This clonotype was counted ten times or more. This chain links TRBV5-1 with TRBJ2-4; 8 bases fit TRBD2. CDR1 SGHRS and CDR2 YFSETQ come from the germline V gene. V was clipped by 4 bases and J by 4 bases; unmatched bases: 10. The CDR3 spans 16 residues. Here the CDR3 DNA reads TGCGCCAGCAGCCCGCGGCGTCCTAGCGGGAAAAACATTCAGTACTTC. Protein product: CASSPRRPSGKNIQYF.

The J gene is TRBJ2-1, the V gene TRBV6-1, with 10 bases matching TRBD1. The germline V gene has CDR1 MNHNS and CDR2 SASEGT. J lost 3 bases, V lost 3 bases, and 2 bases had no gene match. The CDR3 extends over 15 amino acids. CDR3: CASSDRTGGYNEQFF. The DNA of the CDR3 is TGTGCCAGCAGTGACCGGACAGGGGGCTACAATGAGCAGTTCTTC.

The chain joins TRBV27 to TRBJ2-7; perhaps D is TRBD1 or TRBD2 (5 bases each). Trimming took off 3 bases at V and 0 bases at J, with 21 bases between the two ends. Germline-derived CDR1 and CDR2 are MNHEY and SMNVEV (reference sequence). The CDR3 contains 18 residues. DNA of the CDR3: TGTGCCAGCAGTTTGTACCCCCCCGGGACCCCGGTCTCCTACGAGCAGTACTTC. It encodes CASSLYPPGTPVSYEQYF.

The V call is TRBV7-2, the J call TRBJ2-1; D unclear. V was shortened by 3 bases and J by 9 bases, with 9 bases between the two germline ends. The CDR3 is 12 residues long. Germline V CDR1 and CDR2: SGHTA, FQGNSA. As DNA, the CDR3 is TGTGCCAGCAGCTTGGAGCCAGGTGAGCAGTTCTTC. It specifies CASSLEPGEQFF.

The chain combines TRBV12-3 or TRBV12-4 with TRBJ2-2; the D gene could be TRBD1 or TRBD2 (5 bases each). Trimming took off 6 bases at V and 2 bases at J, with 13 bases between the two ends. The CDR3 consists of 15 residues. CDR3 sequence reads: CASSHGTANTGELFF. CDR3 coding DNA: TGTGCCAGCAGCCATGGGACCGCAAACACCGGGGAGCTGTTTTTT.

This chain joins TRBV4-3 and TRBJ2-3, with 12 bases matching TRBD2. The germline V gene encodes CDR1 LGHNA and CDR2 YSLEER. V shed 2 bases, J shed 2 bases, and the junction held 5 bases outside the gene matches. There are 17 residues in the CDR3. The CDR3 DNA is TGCGCCAGCAGCCAACAACTAGCGGGAGGAGACACAGATACGCAGTATTTT. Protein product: CASSQQLAGGDTDTQYF.

CDR3 coding DNA: TGTGCCAGCCTCTCCCGGGGCCCCGCCGGGGAGCTGTTTTTT. Protein product: CASLSRGPAGELFF. This chain uses TRBV11-2 with TRBJ2-2; possibly TRBD1 or TRBD2 for D (5 bases each). Germline assignment: CDR1 SGHAT and CDR2 FQNNGV. V lost 8 bases, J lost 6 bases, and 16 bases lay in between. The CDR3 contains 14 residues.

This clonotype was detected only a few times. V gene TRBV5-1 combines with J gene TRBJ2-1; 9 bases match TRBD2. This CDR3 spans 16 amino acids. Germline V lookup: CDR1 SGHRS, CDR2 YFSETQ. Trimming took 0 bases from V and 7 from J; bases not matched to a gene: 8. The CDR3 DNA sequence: TGCGCCAGCAGCTTGGGTCGGTTAGCGGGAGTGAATGAGCAGTTCTTC. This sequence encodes CASSLGRLAGVNEQFF.

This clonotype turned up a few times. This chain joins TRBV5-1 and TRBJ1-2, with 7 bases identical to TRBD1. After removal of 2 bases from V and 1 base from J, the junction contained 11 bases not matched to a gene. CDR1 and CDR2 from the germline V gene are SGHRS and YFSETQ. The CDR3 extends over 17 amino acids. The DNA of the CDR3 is TGCGCCAGCAGCTTAACCCCCCAGGACAGGCTTAACTATGGCTACACCTTC. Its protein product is CASSLTPQDRLNYGYTF.